Listed below are T cell receptor beta chains from one sample, sequenced in a study of T-cell reconstitution after alpha-beta-depleted transplantation in children. TCRdb independently ran MiXCR on the PCR reads; one entry per CDR3 protein. The sample lists under 450,000 distinct CDR3 sequences; about 16% were seen once. The specimen comprised PBMCs, mostly from graft donor cells, sampled 360 days after TCRalphabeta/CD19-depleted stem cell transplant. Every receptor here comes from a boy in the first two years of life who had a stem cell transplant for Wiskott-Aldrich syndrome, so the T cells may come from the graft donor. CDR3s include the opening cysteine and the closing phenylalanine or tryptophan. The D gene is left open where the match is weak. The size entry is marked missing in some rows and otherwise reads once, few, many or a size class.

cdr3_nt,cdr3_aa,d_call,j_call,v_call,cdr3_length,clone_size
TGCGCCAGCAGCCAAGGGGGGGGTTACTCCTACAATGAGCAGTTCTTC,CASSQGGGYSYNEQFF,TRBD2,TRBJ2-1,TRBV4-3,16,-
TGCGCCAGCAGCCCGCTGACTTGGGAGAGCTATGGCTACACCTTC,CASSPLTWESYGYTF,-,TRBJ1-2,TRBV5-1,15,few
TGTGCCAGCAGCCTGGGACAGGGTTTATCTGGAAACACCATATATTTT,CASSLGQGLSGNTIYF,TRBD1,TRBJ1-3,TRBV6-1,16,-
TGTGCCAGCTCACCACCTCAGGGCATTTCTTACGAGCAGTACTTC,CASSPPQGISYEQYF,-,TRBJ2-7,TRBV18,15,few
TGTGCCACCAGCCCCGTCAGGGAAGGGTATGGCTACACCTTC,CATSPVREGYGYTF,-,TRBJ1-2,TRBV15,14,-
TGTGCCAGCAGCCCCAGCCGGACAGGGGGCACCGGGGAGCTGTTTTTT,CASSPSRTGGTGELFF,TRBD1,TRBJ2-2,TRBV7-7,16,-
TGTGCCAGCAGGATCTGGGGCCACACCGGGGAGCTGTTTTTT,CASRIWGHTGELFF,-,TRBJ2-2,TRBV2,14,-
TGTGCCATCCGGGGCGGAATCACAGATACGCAGTATTTT,CAIRGGITDTQYF,-,TRBJ2-3,TRBV10-3,13,few
TGCAGCGTACGGACTAGCGGGAGCGGGCAGTACTTC,CSVRTSGSGQYF,TRBD2,TRBJ2-7,TRBV29-1,12,many
TGCGCCAGCAGCCCTGAAGGACTAGCCTACAATGAGCAGTTCTTC,CASSPEGLAYNEQFF,TRBD2,TRBJ2-1,TRBV4-1,15,-
TGTGCCAGCAGCTTTCAGCGGGAGACCTACGAGCAGTACTTC,CASSFQRETYEQYF,-,TRBJ2-7,TRBV21-1,14,few
TGCGCCAGCAGCCAAGGATGGCCTAGCCGCCGCACAGATACGCAGTATTTT,CASSQGWPSRRTDTQYF,-,TRBJ2-3,TRBV4-1,17,few
TGTGCCAGCAGCTTAGCGGGACTAGCGGGGGGTCAGCAGTTCTTC,CASSLAGLAGGQQFF,TRBD2,TRBJ2-1,TRBV7-8,15,-
TGTGCCAGCAGCTTGTTGGTTAGACTAGCGTCCGGGGAGCTGTTTTTT,CASSLLVRLASGELFF,TRBD2,TRBJ2-2,TRBV5-6,16,many
TGTGCCAGCAGTGAAAACGAAGTGGGGTGGACCAATGAGCAGTTCTTC,CASSENEVGWTNEQFF,-,TRBJ2-1,TRBV6-1,16,few
TGTGCCAGCAGCCAAACGGGACTAGCGGGAGAAGAGACCCAGTACTTC,CASSQTGLAGEETQYF,TRBD2,TRBJ2-5,TRBV4-2,16,few
TGTGCCAGCAGCTCGGGACCTCGGGGCGGGGAGCTGTTTTTT,CASSSGPRGGELFF,-,TRBJ2-2,TRBV6-1,14,-
TGTGCCAGCTCACCGCGACTAGCACCACGGACAGATACGCAGTATTTT,CASSPRLAPRTDTQYF,TRBD2,TRBJ2-3,TRBV18,16,-
TGCAGTGCTTTCGGGGGATCTTCCTACGAGCAGTACTTC,CSAFGGSSYEQYF,-,TRBJ2-7,TRBV20-1,13,-
TGTGCCAGCAGTGGACGGGACAGGGCCCGCCACGAGCAGTACTTC,CASSGRDRARHEQYF,TRBD1,TRBJ2-7,TRBV6-1,15,-
TGTGCCAGCAGTGATACAGGCTATGGCTACACCTTC,CASSDTGYGYTF,-,TRBJ1-2,TRBV25-1,12,-
TGCGCCAGCAGCTCACTAGCGGGGGGGCCAAGTGAGCAGTTCTTC,CASSSLAGGPSEQFF,TRBD2,TRBJ2-1,TRBV5-1,15,few
TGTGCCAGCAGGGGCGGGTTCACCTACGAGCAGTACTTC,CASRGGFTYEQYF,-,TRBJ2-7,TRBV28,13,-
TGCGCCAGCAGCTCGGCAGGGAACACCGGGGAGCTGTTTTTT,CASSSAGNTGELFF,-,TRBJ2-2,TRBV5-1,14,few
TGTGCCAGTCGGGGGAGACAGATAAAAGAAGCTTTCTTT,CASRGRQIKEAFF,-,TRBJ1-1,TRBV18,13,-
TGTGCCAGCAGTTACGGAACGGTCGGGCGGGCGGGGGAGCTGTTTTTT,CASSYGTVGRAGELFF,-,TRBJ2-2,TRBV6-5,16,few
TGCGCCAGCAGCCCAATGGACAGGGGAGGAGTGGAGACCCAGTACTTC,CASSPMDRGGVETQYF,TRBD1,TRBJ2-5,TRBV4-1,16,many
TGTGCCAGCAGTTCAGAGGGACAGGGAAAAGAGACCCAGTACTTC,CASSSEGQGKETQYF,TRBD1,TRBJ2-5,TRBV6-5,15,-
TGCAGTGCTAGAGATAGCGACAGGGTCTACGAGCAGTACTTC,CSARDSDRVYEQYF,TRBD1,TRBJ2-7,TRBV20-1,14,-
TGCAGTGGGACTAGCGGAGGGCAAGAGACCCAGTACTTC,CSGTSGGQETQYF,TRBD2,TRBJ2-5,TRBV20-1,13,few
TGTGCCAGCAGTTTGTACCAGAGCACAGATACGCAGTATTTT,CASSLYQSTDTQYF,-,TRBJ2-3,TRBV12-3/TRBV12-4,14,few
TGTGCCAGCCAGTTCGGCAGGGGCTCCTACAATGAGCAGTTCTTC,CASQFGRGSYNEQFF,-,TRBJ2-1,TRBV12-3/TRBV12-4,15,-
TGTGCCAGCAGCTTGGGAAACAGGGGCCATAGCACCGGGGAGCTGTTTTTT,CASSLGNRGHSTGELFF,TRBD1,TRBJ2-2,TRBV5-6,17,few
TGTGCCAGCTCACTGACAGGGGCCCCCTACGAGCAGTACTTC,CASSLTGAPYEQYF,TRBD1,TRBJ2-7,TRBV18,14,few
TGTGCCAGCAGTTTAAGGAGGGGATACACTGAAGCTTTCTTT,CASSLRRGYTEAFF,-,TRBJ1-1,TRBV28,14,-
TGTGCCAGCAGTCACGGGGCTACTAGCGTCTACGAGCAGTACTTC,CASSHGATSVYEQYF,TRBD2,TRBJ2-7,TRBV6-5,15,-
TGTGCCAGCTCACCGGGACTACCCTCTCGCACCGGGGAGCTGTTTTTT,CASSPGLPSRTGELFF,TRBD2,TRBJ2-2,TRBV18,16,-
TGTGCCAGCAGCTTGAGGTTAGGAGGGCAAGAGACCCAGTACTTC,CASSLRLGGQETQYF,-,TRBJ2-5,TRBV5-4,15,few
TGTGCCAGCAGTCTCATAGCGGGAGAGGTCTTAGATGAGCAGTTCTTC,CASSLIAGEVLDEQFF,TRBD2,TRBJ2-1,TRBV12-3/TRBV12-4,16,few
TGTGCCAGCAGCTTAAGTCACGCTTCTGGGGCCAACGTCCTGACTTTC,CASSLSHASGANVLTF,-,TRBJ2-6,TRBV7-2,16,-
TGTGCCAGCAACGGACGGAGACTAGCGGGGGGGAGCGAGCAGTTCTTC,CASNGRRLAGGSEQFF,TRBD2,TRBJ2-1,TRBV2,16,-
TGTGCCAGCAAACTAAGAACGAACACCGGGGAGCTGTTTTTT,CASKLRTNTGELFF,-,TRBJ2-2,TRBV27,14,few
TGTGCCAGCAGCTTCGGACTAGCGGGGGGCAAAAACCAAGAGACCCAGTACTTC,CASSFGLAGGKNQETQYF,TRBD2,TRBJ2-5,TRBV5-4,18,-
TGCGCCAGCAGCCAAGTGAGGGAGAGTCATGGCTACACCTTC,CASSQVRESHGYTF,-,TRBJ1-2,TRBV4-1,14,few
TGTGCCAGCAGCCAAGGTGTCGGGTTCTCTGGGGCCAACGTCCTGACTTTC,CASSQGVGFSGANVLTF,-,TRBJ2-6,TRBV3-1,17,few
TGTGCCATCAGTCCACAGGGCGAAGAGACCCAGTACTTC,CAISPQGEETQYF,-,TRBJ2-5,TRBV10-3,13,-
TGCAGCGTTGATCCCAGGGGAGGCGGCTACACCTTC,CSVDPRGGGYTF,-,TRBJ1-2,TRBV29-1,12,-
TGTGCCAGCAGTGAAGAGATAGCGTTGTCCTACGAGCAGTACTTC,CASSEEIALSYEQYF,-,TRBJ2-7,TRBV2,15,-
TGCGCCAGCAGCAGTCAAAACGAGCAGTACTTC,CASSSQNEQYF,-,TRBJ2-7,TRBV5-1,11,few
TGTGCCAGCAGTGTCCGGGACAGGGTAAATGAGCAGTTCTTC,CASSVRDRVNEQFF,TRBD1,TRBJ2-1,TRBV6-1,14,few
TGTGCCACCAGTGACACATGGGAGCAGGGGGCCTACCAAGAGACCCAGTACTTC,CATSDTWEQGAYQETQYF,TRBD1,TRBJ2-5,TRBV24-1,18,few
TGTGCCAGCAGCCAGCGCGGCAAGACTCTGGAAAACATTCAGTACTTC,CASSQRGKTLENIQYF,-,TRBJ2-4,TRBV11-2,16,-
TGCAGTGCTAACAGGGAGTACGAGCAGTACTTC,CSANREYEQYF,-,TRBJ2-7,TRBV20-1,11,few